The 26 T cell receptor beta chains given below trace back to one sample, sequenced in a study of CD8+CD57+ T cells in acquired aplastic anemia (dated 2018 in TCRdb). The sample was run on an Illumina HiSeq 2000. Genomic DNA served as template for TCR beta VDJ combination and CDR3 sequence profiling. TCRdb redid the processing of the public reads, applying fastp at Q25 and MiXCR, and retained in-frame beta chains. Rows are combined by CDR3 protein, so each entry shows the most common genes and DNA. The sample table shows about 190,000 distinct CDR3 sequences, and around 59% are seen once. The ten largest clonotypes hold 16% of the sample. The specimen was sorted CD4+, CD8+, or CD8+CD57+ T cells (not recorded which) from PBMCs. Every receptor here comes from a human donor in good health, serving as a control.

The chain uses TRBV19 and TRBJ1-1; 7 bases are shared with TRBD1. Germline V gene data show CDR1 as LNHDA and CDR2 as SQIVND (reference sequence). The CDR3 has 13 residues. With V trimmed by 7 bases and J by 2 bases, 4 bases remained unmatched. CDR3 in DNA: TGTGCCAGTAAGACAGGGCCTAACACTGAAGCTTTCTTT. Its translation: CASKTGPNTEAFF.

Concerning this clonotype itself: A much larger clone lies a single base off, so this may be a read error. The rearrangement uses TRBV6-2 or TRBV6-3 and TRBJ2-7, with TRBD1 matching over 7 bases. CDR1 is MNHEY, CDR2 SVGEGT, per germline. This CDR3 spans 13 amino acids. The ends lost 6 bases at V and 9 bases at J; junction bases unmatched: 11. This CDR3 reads CASRGSGGDGQYF. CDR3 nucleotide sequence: TGTGCCAGCAGAGGATCAGGGGGAGACGGGCAGTACTTC.

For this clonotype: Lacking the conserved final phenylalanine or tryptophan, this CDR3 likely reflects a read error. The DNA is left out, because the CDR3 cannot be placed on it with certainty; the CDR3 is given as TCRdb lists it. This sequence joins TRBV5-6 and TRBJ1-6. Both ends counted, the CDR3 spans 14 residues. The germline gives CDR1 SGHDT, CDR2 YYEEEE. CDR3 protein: CASSLGVVLSPPHS.

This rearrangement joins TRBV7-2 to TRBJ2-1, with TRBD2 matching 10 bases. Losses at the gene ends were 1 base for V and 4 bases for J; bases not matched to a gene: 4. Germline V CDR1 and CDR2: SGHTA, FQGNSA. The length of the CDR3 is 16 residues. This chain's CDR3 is CASSLGTSGDYNEQFF. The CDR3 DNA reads TGTGCCAGCAGCTTAGGAACTAGCGGGGATTACAATGAGCAGTTCTTC.

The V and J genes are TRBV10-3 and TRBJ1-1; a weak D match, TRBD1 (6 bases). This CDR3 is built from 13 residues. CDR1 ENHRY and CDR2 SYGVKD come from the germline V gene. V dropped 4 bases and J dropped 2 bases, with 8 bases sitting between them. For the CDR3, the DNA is TGTGCCATCAGTGGCGGGGGCAACACTGAAGCTTTCTTT. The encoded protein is CAISGGGNTEAFF.

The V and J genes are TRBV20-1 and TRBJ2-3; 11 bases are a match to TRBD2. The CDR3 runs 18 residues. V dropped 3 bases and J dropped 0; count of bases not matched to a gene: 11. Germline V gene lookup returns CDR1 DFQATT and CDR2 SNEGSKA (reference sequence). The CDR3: CSARRAGTSGSSTDTQYF. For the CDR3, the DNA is TGCAGTGCTAGGCGGGCCGGGACTAGCGGATCAAGCACAGATACGCAGTATTTT.

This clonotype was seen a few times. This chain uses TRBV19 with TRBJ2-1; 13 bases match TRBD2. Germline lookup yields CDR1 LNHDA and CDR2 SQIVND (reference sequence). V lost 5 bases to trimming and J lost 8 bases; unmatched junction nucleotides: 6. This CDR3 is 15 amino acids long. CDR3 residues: CASSSTSGGLDEQFF. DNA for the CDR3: TGTGCCAGTAGTTCGACTAGCGGGGGGCTTGATGAGCAGTTCTTC.

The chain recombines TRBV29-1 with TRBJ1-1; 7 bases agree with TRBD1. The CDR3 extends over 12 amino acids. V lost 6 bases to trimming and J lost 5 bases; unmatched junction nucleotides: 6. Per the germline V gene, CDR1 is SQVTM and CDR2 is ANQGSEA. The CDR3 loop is CSVRTGGTEAFF. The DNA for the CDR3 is TGCAGCGTGCGGACAGGTGGAACTGAAGCTTTCTTT.

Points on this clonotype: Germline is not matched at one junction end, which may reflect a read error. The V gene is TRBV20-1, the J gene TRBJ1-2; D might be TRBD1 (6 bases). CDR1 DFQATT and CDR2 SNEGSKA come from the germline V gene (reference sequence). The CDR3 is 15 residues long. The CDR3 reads CSTRDLPGALYGYTF. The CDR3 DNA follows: TGCAGTACTAGAGATCTCCCAGGGGCGCTTTATGGCTACACCTTC.

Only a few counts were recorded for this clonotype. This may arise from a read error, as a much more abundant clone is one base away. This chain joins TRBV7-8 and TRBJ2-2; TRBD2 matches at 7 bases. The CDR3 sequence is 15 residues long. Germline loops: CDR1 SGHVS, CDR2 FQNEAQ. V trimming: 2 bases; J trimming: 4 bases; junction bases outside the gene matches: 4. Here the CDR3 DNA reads TGTGCCAGCAGCTTACGGGAGGCTGGCACCGGGGAGCTGTTTTTT. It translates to CASSLREAGTGELFF.

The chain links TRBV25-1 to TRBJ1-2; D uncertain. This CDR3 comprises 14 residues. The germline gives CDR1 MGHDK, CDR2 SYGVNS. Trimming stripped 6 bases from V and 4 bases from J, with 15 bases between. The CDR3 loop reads CASSDAARGYGYTF. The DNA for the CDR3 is TGTGCCAGCAGCGACGCGGCACGGGGCTATGGCTACACCTTC.

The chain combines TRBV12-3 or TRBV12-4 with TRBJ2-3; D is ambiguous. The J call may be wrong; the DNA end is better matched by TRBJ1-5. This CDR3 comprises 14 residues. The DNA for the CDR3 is TGTGCCAGCAGTTTCGGGTCGGGAAATCAGCCCCAGCATTTT. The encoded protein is CASSFGSGNQPQHF.

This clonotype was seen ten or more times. The CDR3 DNA reads as TGTGCCAGCAGCGAGAACCTTCTCATGGGGCCCAAGAACACCGGGGAGCTGTTTTTT. It encodes CASSENLLMGPKNTGELFF. The chain has TRBV11-3 and TRBJ2-2, with D perhaps TRBD1 (5 bases). The CDR3 consists of 19 residues. Germline CDR1 and CDR2: SGHNT and YENEEA. Deletions cut 5 bases from V and 1 base from J, with 23 bases between.

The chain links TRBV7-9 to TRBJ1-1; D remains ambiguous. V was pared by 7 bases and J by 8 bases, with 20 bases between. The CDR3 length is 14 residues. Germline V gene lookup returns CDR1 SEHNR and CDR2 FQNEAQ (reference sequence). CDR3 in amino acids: CASTPRVNRTEAFF. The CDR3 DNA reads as TGTGCCAGCACCCCGCGGGTAAATCGAACAGAAGCTTTCTTT.

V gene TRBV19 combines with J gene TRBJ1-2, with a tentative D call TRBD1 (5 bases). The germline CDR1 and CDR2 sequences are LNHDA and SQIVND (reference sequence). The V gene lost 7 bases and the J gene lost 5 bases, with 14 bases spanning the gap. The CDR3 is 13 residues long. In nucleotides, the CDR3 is TGTGCCAGTATCGGGACGGAATTTTATGGCTACACCTTC. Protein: CASIGTEFYGYTF. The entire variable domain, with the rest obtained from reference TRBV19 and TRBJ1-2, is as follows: DGGITQSPKYLFRKEGQNVTLSCEQNLNHDAMYWYRQDPGQGLRLIYYSQIVNDFQKGDIAEGYSVSREKKESFPLTVTSAQKNPTAFYLCASIGTEFYGYTFGSGTRLTVV.

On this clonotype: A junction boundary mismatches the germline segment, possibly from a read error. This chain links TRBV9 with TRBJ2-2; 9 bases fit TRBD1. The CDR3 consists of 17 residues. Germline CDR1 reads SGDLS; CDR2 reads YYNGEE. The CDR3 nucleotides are TGTGCCAGCAGCACCCGTTCCGGGACAGGGATCACCGGAGAGCTGTTTTTT. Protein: CASSTRSGTGITGELFF.

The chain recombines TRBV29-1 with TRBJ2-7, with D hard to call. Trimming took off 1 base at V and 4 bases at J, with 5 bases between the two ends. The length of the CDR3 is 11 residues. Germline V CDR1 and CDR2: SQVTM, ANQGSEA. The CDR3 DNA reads TGCAGCGTTGAAGTCCGTTACGAGCAGTACTTC. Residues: CSVEVRYEQYF.

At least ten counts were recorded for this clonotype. The CDR3 loop reads CASRERTRDTGELFF. CDR3 coding DNA: TGTGCCAGCAGGGAGAGGACAAGGGACACCGGGGAGCTGTTTTTT. The V and J genes are TRBV9 and TRBJ2-2; possible D gene TRBD1, 5 bases. This CDR3 contains 15 residues. V dropped 5 bases and J dropped 3 bases, with 14 bases sitting between them. Germline V gene sequence: CDR1 SGDLS, CDR2 YYNGEE.

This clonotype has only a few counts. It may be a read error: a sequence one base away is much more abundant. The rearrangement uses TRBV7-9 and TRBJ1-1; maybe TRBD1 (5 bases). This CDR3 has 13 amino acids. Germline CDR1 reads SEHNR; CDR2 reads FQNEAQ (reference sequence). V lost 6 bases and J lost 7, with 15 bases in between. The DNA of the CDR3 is TGTGCCAGCAGTTCTCAGGGACTAAGTGAAGCTTTCTTT. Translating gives CASSSQGLSEAFF. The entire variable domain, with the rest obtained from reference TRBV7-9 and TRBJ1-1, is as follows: DTGVSQNPRHKITKRGQNVTFRCDPISEHNRLYWYRQTLGQGPEFLTYFQNEAQLEKSRLLSDRFSAERPKGSFSTLEIQRTEQGDSAMYLCASSSQGLSEAFFGQGTRLTVV.

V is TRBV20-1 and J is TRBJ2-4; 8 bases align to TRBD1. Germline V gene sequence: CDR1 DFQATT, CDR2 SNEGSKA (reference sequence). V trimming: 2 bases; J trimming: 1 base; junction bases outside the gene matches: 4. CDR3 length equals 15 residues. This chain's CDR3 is CSARSQGAAKNIQYF. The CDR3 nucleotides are TGCAGTGCTAGATCTCAGGGGGCGGCCAAAAACATTCAGTACTTC.

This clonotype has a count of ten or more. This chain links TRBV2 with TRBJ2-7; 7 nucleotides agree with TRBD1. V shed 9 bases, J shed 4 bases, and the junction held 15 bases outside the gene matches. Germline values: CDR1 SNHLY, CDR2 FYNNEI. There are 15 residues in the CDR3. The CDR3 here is CARSPATGDGYEQYF. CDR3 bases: TGTGCCAGATCCCCAGCTACAGGGGATGGATACGAGCAGTACTTC.

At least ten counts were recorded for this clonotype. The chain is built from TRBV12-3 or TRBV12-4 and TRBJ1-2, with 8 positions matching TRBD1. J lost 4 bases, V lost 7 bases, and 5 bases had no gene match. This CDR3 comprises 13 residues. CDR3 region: CASTLGTGYGYTF. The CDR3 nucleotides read TGTGCCAGCACCTTAGGGACAGGCTATGGCTACACCTTC.

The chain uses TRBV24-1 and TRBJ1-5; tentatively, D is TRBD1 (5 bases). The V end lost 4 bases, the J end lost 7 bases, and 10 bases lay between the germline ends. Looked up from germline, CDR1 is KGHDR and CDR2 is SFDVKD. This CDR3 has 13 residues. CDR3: CATSEEGRQPQHF. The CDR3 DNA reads TGTGCCACCAGTGAGGAGGGGAGGCAGCCCCAGCATTTT.

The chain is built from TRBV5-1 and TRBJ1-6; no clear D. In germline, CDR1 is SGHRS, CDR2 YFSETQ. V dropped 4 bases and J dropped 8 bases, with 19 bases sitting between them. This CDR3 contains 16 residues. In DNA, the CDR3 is TGCGCCAGCAGCGTACGCCTCGGCGGAGCGGATTCACCCCTCCACTTT. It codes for CASSVRLGGADSPLHF.

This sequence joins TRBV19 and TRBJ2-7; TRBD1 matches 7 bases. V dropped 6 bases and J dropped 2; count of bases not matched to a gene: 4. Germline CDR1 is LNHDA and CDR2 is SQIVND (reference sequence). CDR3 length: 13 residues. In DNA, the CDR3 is TGTGCCAGTAGCTTGACAGGGCCCTACGAGCAGTACTTC. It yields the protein CASSLTGPYEQYF.

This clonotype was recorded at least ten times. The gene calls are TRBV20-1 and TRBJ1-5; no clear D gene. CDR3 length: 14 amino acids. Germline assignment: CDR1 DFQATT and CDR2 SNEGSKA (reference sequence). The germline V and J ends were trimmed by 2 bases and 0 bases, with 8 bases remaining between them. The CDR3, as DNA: TGCAGTGCTAGATTCGGATATAGCAATCAGCCCCAGCATTTT. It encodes CSARFGYSNQPQHF.